A selection of T cell receptor beta chains follows, all from one sample in a study of T-cell reconstitution after alpha-beta-depleted transplantation in children. TCRdb analysed the PCR reads with MiXCR anew, one entry per CDR3 protein. The sample has approximately 27,000 distinct CDR3 sequences; 15% to 20% are singletons. The specimen was PBMCs, mostly from graft donor cells, collected 60 days after TCRalphabeta/CD19-depleted stem cell transplant. These receptors were collected from a male patient between 2 and 10 years old who had a stem cell transplant for acute lymphoblastic leukemia, so the T cells may come from the graft donor. The CDR3 runs from the conserved cysteine through the conserved F or W. D genes are given only for firm matches. The size field is filled for only some rows; it gives once, few, many or a size class.

>TRBV20-1|.|TRBD2|TRBJ2-2
CSARGASGYTGELFF
TGCAGTGCTAGAGGGGCTAGCGGATACACCGGGGAGCTGTTTTTT
>TRBV12-3/TRBV12-4|many|TRBD1|TRBJ1-1
CASSPNRGANTEAFF
TGTGCCAGCAGTCCGAACAGGGGGGCGAACACTGAAGCTTTCTTT
>TRBV27|.|.|TRBJ2-4
CASSPHRDLAKNIQYF
TGTGCCAGCAGTCCTCACAGGGACCTAGCCAAAAACATTCAGTACTTC
>TRBV6-1|.|.|TRBJ2-2
CASRGIGDSTGELFF
TGTGCCAGCAGGGGGATAGGGGATTCCACCGGGGAGCTGTTTTTT
>TRBV7-2|.|.|TRBJ2-1
CASSPRGGGPYNEQFF
TGTGCCAGCAGCCCTCGGGGCGGGGGCCCCTACAATGAGCAGTTCTTC
>TRBV5-1|many|.|TRBJ1-1
CASSWQTGYEAFF
TGCGCCAGCAGCTGGCAGACAGGATACGAAGCTTTCTTT
>TRBV7-6|.|.|TRBJ1-1
CASSLTGGTEAFF
TGTGCCAGCAGCTTAACGGGGGGGACTGAAGCTTTCTTT
>TRBV7-9|.|TRBD1|TRBJ1-5
CASSSTTGGPNQPQHF
TGTGCCAGCAGCTCCACGACAGGGGGCCCCAATCAGCCCCAGCATTTT
>TRBV28|.|TRBD2|TRBJ2-5
CASSRTYGGRSQETQYF
TGTGCCAGCAGCCGAACGTATGGCGGGAGAAGTCAGGAGACCCAGTACTTC
>TRBV20-1|many|TRBD2|TRBJ2-1
CTASGGRAAYNEQFF
TGCACCGCCTCTGGCGGGAGGGCGGCATACAATGAGCAGTTCTTC
>TRBV29-1|.|.|TRBJ2-2
CSADDSSDTGELFF
TGCAGCGCTGACGACAGTTCGGACACCGGGGAGCTGTTTTTT
>TRBV7-8|.|.|TRBJ1-1
CASRGGTRAEAFF
TGTGCCAGCAGGGGGGGCACCCGGGCTGAAGCTTTCTTT
>TRBV30|.|TRBD1|TRBJ2-7
CAWDRDSEQYF
TGTGCCTGGGACAGGGATTCCGAGCAGTACTTC
>TRBV7-9|.|.|TRBJ2-7
CARSAGLLCEQYF
TGTGCCAGGAGCGCCGGGCTGCTCTGCGAGCAGTACTTC
>TRBV4-2|many|.|TRBJ2-2
CASSQDVPRADRCTGELFF
TGTGCCAGCAGCCAAGACGTGCCACGAGCGGACAGATGCACCGGGGAGCTGTTTTTT
>TRBV5-1|many|TRBD2|TRBJ2-3
CASSFPSGGAQDTQYF
TGCGCCAGCAGCTTCCCTAGCGGGGGGGCACAAGATACGCAGTATTTT
>TRBV5-1|many|.|TRBJ1-1
CASSSGGTEAFF
TGCGCCAGCAGTTCCGGGGGCACTGAAGCTTTCTTT
>TRBV7-9|few|.|TRBJ2-3
CASSLGVLGRQDTQYF
TGTGCCAGCAGCTTAGGGGTCTTGGGACGACAAGATACGCAGTATTTT
>TRBV29-1|.|TRBD1|TRBJ2-1
CSVDPTGTQFF
TGCAGCGTTGACCCGACAGGGACCCAGTTCTTC
>TRBV13|large|TRBD2|TRBJ2-3
CASSLLERERTVDTQYF
TGTGCCAGCAGCCTCCTAGAGCGGGAGCGGACGGTAGATACGCAGTATTTT
>TRBV28|.|.|TRBJ2-2
CASRESRELFF
TGTGCCAGCAGAGAGAGCCGGGAGCTGTTTTTT
>TRBV4-3|.|TRBD1|TRBJ1-6
CASSQRTGRPLHF
TGCGCCAGCAGCCAAAGGACAGGGAGACCCCTCCACTTT
>TRBV20-1|.|.|TRBJ2-1
CSASGQSRTYNEQFF
TGCAGTGCTAGCGGACAGAGTCGCACCTACAATGAGCAGTTCTTC
>TRBV25-1|.|.|TRBJ1-4
CASSEFRGRGEKLFF
TGTGCCAGCAGTGAATTCCGGGGGCGAGGAGAAAAACTGTTTTTT